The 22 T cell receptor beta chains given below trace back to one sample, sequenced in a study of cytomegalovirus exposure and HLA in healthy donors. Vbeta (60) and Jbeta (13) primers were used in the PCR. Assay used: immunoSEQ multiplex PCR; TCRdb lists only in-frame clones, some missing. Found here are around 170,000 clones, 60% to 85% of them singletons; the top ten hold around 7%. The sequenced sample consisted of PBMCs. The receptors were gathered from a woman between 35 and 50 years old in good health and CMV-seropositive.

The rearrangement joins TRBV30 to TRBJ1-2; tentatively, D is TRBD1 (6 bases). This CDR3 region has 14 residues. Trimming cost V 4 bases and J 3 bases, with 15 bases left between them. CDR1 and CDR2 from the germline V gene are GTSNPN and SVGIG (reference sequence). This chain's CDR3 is CAWTPRDTDYGYTF. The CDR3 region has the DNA TGTGCCTGGACCCCCCGGGACACAGACTATGGCTACACCTTC.

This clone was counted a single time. CDR3 residues: CASKNTRSNNEKLFF. The CDR3 DNA follows: TGTGCCAGCAAGAACACTCGGAGTAATAATGAAAAACTGTTTTTT. This chain joins TRBV6-1 and TRBJ1-4; D not certain. The CDR3 runs to 15 residues. Trimming removed 7 bases at V and 4 bases at J, with 16 bases between. Germline CDR1 reads MNHNS; CDR2 reads SASEGT.

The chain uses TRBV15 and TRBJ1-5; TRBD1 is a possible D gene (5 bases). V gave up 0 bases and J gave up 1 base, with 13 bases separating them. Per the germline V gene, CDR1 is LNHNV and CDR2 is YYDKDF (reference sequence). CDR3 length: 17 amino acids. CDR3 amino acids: CATSRDWGRESNQPQHF. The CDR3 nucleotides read TGTGCCACCAGCAGAGATTGGGGGAGGGAAAGCAATCAGCCCCAGCATTTT. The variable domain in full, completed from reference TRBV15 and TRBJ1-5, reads DAMVIQNPRYQVTQFGKPVTLSCSQTLNHNVMYWYQQKSSQAPKLLFHYYDKDFNNEADTPDNFQSRRPNTSFCFLDIRSPGLGDTAMYLCATSRDWGRESNQPQHFGDGTRLSIL.

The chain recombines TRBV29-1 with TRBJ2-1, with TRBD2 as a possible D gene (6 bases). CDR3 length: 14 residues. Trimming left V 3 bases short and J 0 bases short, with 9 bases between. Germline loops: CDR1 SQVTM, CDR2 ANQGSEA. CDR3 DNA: TGCAGCGTTGATAGCGGAAGCTCCTACAATGAGCAGTTCTTC. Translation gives CSVDSGSSYNEQFF.

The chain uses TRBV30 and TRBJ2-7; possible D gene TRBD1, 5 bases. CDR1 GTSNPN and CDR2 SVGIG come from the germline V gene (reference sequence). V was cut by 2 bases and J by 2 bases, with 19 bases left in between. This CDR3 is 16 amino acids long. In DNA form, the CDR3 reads TGTGCCTGGAGTAAAACCTGGACAAGCCGCACCTACGAGCAGTACTTC. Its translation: CAWSKTWTSRTYEQYF. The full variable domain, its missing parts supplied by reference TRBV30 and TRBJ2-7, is SQTIHQWPATLVQPVGSPLSLECTVEGTSNPNLYWYRQAAGRGLQLLFYSVGIGQISSEVPQNLSASRPQDRQFILSSKKLLLSDSGFYLCAWSKTWTSRTYEQYFGPGTRLTVT.

CDR3 loop: CASSTPGDGQPQHF. For the CDR3, the DNA is TGTGCCAGTAGTACCCCAGGGGATGGGCAGCCCCAGCATTTT. V usage is TRBV19 and J usage is TRBJ1-5; D might be TRBD1 (6 bases). Trimming removed 4 bases at V and 7 bases at J, with 14 bases between. This CDR3 spans 14 amino acids. Germline V gives CDR1 LNHDA, CDR2 SQIVND (reference sequence).

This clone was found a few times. DNA of the CDR3: TGTGCCAGCAGTCCGACAGGGCGGGGCAACGTCCTGACTTTC. Translated, it gives CASSPTGRGNVLTF. The J gene is TRBJ2-6, the V gene TRBV6-1; maybe TRBD1 (7 bases). V lost 5 bases to trimming and J lost 9 bases, with 14 bases between them. CDR1 is MNHNS, CDR2 SASEGT, per germline. The CDR3 totals 14 residues.

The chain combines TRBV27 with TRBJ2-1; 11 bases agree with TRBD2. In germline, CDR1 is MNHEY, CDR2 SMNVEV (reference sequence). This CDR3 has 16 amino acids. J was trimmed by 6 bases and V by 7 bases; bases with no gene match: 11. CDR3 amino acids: CASKISGGASGNEQFF. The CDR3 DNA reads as TGTGCCAGCAAAATTAGCGGGGGGGCCTCTGGCAATGAGCAGTTCTTC.

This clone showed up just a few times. The CDR3 DNA is TGTGCCAGCAGCTCCGGGGTGACAGGGGACACCATATATTTT. Translating it yields CASSSGVTGDTIYF. This chain connects TRBV7-9 to TRBJ1-3; TRBD1 matches 8 bases. CDR3 length equals 14 residues. The V gene's germline CDR1 is SEHNR and CDR2 FQNEAQ (reference sequence). With V trimmed by 4 bases and J by 8 bases, 7 bases remained unmatched.

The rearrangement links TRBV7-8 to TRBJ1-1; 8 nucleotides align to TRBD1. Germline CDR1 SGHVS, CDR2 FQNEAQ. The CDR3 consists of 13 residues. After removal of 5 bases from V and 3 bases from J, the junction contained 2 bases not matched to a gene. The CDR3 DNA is TGTGCCAGCAGCCCGGACAGGGACACTGAAGCTTTCTTT. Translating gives CASSPDRDTEAFF.

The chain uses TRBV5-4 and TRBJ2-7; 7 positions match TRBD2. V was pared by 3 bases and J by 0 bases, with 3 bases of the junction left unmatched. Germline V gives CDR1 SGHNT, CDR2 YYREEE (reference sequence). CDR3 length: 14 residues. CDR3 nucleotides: TGTGCCAGCAGCTCAGCGGGGACCTCCTACGAGCAGTACTTC. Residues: CASSSAGTSYEQYF.

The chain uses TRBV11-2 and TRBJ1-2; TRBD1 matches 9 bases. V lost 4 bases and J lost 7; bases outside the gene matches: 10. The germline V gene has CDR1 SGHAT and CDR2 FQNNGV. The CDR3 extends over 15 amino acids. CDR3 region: CASSSVRDRAVGYTF. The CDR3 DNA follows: TGTGCCAGCAGCTCGGTCCGGGACAGGGCAGTTGGCTACACCTTC.

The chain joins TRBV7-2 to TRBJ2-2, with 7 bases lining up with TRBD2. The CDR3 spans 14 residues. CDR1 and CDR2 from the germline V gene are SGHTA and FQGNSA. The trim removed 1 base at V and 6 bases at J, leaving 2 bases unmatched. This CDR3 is CASSLGLAAGELFF. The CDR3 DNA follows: TGTGCCAGCAGCTTAGGACTAGCAGCCGGGGAGCTGTTTTTT.

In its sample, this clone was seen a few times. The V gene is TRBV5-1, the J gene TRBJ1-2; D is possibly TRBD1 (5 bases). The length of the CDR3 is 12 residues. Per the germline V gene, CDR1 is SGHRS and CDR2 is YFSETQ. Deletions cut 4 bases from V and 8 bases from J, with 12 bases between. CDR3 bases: TGCGCCAGCAGCAACCAGGGTTCGGGCTACACCTTC. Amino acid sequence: CASSNQGSGYTF.

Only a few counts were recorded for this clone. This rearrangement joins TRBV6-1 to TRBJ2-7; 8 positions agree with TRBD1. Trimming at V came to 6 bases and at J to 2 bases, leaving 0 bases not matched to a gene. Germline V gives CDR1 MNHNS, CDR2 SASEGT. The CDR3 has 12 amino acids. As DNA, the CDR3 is TGTGCCAGCAGGGACAGGGCCTACGAGCAGTACTTC. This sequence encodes CASRDRAYEQYF.

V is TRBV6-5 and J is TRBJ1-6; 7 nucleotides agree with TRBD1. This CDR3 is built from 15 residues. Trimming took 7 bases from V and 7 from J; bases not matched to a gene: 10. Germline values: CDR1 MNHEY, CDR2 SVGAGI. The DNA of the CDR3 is TGTGCCAGCAACCGAGACAGGGTTAGGAATTCACCCCTCCACTTT. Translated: CASNRDRVRNSPLHF.

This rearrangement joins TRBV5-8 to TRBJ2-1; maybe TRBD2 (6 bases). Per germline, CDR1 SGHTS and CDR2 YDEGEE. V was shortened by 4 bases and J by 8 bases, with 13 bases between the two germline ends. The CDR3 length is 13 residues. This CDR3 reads CASSPVTSYEQFF. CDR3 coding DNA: TGTGCCAGCAGCCCGGTGACTAGTTATGAGCAGTTCTTC. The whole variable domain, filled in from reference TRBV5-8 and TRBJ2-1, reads EAGVTQSPTHLIKTRGQQATLRCSPISGHTSVYWYQQALGLGLQFLLWYDEGEERNRGNFPPRFSGRQFPNYSSELNVNALELEDSALYLCASSPVTSYEQFFGPGTRLTVL.

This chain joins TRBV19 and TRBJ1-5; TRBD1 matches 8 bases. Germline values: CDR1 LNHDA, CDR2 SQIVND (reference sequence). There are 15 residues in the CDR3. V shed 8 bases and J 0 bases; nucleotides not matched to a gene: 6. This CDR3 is CASRTGSHSNQPQHF. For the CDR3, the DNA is TGTGCCAGTCGGACAGGGTCGCATAGCAATCAGCCCCAGCATTTT.

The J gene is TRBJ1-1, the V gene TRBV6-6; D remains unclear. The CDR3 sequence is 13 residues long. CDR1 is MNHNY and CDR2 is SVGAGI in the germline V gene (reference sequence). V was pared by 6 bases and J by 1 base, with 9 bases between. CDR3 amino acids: CASSPSGNTEAFF. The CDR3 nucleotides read TGTGCCAGCAGCCCATCAGGGAACACTGAAGCTTTCTTT.

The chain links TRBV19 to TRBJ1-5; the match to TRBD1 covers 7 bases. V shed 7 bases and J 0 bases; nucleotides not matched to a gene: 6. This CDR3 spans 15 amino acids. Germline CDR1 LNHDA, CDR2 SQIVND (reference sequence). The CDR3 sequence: CASKTGTDSNQPQHF. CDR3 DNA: TGTGCCAGTAAGACCGGGACAGATAGCAATCAGCCCCAGCATTTT.

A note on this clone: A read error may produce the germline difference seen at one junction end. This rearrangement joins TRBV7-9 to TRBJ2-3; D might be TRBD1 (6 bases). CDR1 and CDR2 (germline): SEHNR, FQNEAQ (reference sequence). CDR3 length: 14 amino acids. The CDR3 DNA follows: TGTTCCAGCAGTCAAGGACAGCCCACAGATACGCAGTATTTT. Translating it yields CSSSQGQPTDTQYF.

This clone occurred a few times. CDR3 DNA: TGCAGTGCCGGGAGGAGCAATGAGCAGTTCTTC. Its protein is CSAGRSNEQFF. This chain links TRBV20-1 with TRBJ2-1; 7 bases fit TRBD2. This CDR3 contains 11 residues. Looked up from germline, CDR1 is DFQATT and CDR2 is SNEGSKA (reference sequence). V shed 6 bases, J shed 6 bases, and the junction held 2 bases outside the gene matches.